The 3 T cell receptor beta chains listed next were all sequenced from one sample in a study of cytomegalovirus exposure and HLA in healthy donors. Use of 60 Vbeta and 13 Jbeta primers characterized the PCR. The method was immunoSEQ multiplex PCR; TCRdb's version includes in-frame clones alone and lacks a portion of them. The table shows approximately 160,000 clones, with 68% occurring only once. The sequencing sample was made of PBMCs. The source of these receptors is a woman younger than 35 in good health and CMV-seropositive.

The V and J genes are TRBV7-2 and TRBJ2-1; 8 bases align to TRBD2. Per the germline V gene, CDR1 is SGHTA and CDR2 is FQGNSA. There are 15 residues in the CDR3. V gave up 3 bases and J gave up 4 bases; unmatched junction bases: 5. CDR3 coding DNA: TGTGCCAGCAGCTTCTCCGGGACTAGTTACAATGAGCAGTTCTTC. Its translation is CASSFSGTSYNEQFF.

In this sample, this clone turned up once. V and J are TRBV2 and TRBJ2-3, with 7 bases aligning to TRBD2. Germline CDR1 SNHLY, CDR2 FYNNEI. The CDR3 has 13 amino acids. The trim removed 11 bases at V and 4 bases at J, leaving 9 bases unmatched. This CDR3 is CACEGLRPDTQYF. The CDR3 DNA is TGTGCCTGCGAGGGACTAAGGCCAGATACGCAGTATTTT.

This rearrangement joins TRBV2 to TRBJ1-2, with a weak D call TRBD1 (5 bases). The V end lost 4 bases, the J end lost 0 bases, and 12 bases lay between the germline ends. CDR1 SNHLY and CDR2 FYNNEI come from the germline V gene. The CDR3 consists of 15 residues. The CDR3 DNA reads TGTGCCAGCAGTGTACACAGGCAGGCTAACTATGGCTACACCTTC. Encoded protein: CASSVHRQANYGYTF.